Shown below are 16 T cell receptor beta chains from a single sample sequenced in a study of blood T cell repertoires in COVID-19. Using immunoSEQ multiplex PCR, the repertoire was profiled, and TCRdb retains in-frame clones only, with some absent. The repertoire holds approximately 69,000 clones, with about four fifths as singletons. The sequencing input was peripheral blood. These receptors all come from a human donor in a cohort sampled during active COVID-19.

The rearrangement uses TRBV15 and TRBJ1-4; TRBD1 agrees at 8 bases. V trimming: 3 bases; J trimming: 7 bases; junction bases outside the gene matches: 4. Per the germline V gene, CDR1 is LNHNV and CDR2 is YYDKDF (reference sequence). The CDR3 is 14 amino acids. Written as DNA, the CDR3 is TGTGCCACCAGCAGTCGGACAGGGCGTGAAAAACTGTTTTTT. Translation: CATSSRTGREKLFF. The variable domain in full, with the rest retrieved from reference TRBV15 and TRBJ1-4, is DAMVIQNPRYQVTQFGKPVTLSCSQTLNHNVMYWYQQKSSQAPKLLFHYYDKDFNNEADTPDNFQSRRPNTSFCFLDIRSPGLGDTAMYLCATSSRTGREKLFFGSGTQLSVL.

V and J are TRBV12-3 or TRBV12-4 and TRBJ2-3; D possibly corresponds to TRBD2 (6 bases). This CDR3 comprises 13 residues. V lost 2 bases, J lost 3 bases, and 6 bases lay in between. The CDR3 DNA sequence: TGTGCCAGCAGTTTACTAGCGACAGATACGCAGTATTTT. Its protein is CASSLLATDTQYF.

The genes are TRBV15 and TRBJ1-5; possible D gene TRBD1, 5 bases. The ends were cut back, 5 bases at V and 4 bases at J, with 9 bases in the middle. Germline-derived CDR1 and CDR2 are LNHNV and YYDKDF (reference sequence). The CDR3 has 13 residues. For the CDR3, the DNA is TGTGCCACCAGCTCCGCAGGGAATCAGCCCCAGCATTTT. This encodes CATSSAGNQPQHF. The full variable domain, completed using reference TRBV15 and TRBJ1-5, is DAMVIQNPRYQVTQFGKPVTLSCSQTLNHNVMYWYQQKSSQAPKLLFHYYDKDFNNEADTPDNFQSRRPNTSFCFLDIRSPGLGDTAMYLCATSSAGNQPQHFGDGTRLSIL.

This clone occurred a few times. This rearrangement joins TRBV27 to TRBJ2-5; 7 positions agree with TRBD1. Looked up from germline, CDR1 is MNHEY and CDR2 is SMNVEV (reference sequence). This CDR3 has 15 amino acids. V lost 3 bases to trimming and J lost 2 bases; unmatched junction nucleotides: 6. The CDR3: CASSLSRQGQETQYF. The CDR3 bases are TGTGCCAGCAGTTTGTCGAGACAGGGACAAGAGACCCAGTACTTC.

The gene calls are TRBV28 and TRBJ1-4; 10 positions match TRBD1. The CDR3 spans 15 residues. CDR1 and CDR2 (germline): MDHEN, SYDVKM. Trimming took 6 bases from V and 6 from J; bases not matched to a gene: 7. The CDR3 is CASSPIGTGDEKLFF. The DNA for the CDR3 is TGTGCCAGCAGCCCCATCGGGACAGGGGATGAAAAACTGTTTTTT.

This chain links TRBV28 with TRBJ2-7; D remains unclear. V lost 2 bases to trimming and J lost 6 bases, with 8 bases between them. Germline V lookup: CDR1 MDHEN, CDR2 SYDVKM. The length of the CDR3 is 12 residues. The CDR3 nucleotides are TGTGCCAGCAGTTTACCCTCCCCCGAGCAGTACTTC. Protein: CASSLPSPEQYF.

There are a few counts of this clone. The CDR3 DNA reads as TGTGCCAGCAGAGACAGGGTTTTAGGGGAGCAGTTCTTC. Its protein product is CASRDRVLGEQFF. The chain couples TRBV2 to TRBJ2-1; 7 bases line up with TRBD1. This CDR3 spans 13 amino acids. Germline trimming cut 6 bases from V and 10 bases from J; bases unmatched to any gene: 9. Germline V gives CDR1 SNHLY, CDR2 FYNNEI.

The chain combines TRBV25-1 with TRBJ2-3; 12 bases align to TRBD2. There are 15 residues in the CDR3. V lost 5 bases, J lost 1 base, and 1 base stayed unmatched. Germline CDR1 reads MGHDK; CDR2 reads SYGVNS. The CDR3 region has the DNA TGTGCCAGCAGTAGGACTAGCGGGGGCACAGATACGCAGTATTTT. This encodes CASSRTSGGTDTQYF.

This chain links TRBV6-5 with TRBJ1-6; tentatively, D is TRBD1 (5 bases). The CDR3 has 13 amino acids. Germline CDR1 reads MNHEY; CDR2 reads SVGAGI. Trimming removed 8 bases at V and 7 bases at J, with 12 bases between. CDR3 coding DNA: TGTGCCAGCGTATGGGGCCGAAATTCACCCCTCCACTTT. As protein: CASVWGRNSPLHF.

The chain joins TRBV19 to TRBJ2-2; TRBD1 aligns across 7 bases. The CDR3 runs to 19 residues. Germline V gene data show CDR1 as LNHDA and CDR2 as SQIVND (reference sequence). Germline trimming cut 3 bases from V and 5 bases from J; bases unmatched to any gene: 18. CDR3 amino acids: CASSILVSTGWRITGELFF. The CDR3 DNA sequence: TGTGCCAGTAGTATTTTAGTATCGACAGGGTGGAGGATTACCGGGGAGCTGTTTTTT.

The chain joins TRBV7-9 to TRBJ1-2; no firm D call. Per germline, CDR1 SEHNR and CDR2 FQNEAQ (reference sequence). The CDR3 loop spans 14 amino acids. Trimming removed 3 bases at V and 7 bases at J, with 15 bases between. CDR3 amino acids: CASSFPLMTGGYTF. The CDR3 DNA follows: TGTGCCAGCAGCTTTCCCTTGATGACGGGTGGCTACACCTTC. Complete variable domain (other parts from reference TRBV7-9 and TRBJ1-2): DTGVSQNPRHKITKRGQNVTFRCDPISEHNRLYWYRQTLGQGPEFLTYFQNEAQLEKSRLLSDRFSAERPKGSFSTLEIQRTEQGDSAMYLCASSFPLMTGGYTFGSGTRLTVV.

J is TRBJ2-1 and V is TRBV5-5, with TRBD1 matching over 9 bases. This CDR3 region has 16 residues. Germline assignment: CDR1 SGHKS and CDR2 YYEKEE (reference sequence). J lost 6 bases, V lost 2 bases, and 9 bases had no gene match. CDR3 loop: CASSFWGTGKGNEQFF. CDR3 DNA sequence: TGTGCCAGCAGCTTCTGGGGGACAGGGAAAGGCAATGAGCAGTTCTTC.

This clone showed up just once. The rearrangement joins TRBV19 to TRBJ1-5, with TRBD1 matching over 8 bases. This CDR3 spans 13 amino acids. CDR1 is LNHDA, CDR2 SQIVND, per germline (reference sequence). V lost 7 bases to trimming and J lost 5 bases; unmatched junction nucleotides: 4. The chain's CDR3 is CASNGRGHQPQHF. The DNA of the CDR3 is TGTGCCAGTAATGGCAGGGGGCATCAGCCCCAGCATTTT.

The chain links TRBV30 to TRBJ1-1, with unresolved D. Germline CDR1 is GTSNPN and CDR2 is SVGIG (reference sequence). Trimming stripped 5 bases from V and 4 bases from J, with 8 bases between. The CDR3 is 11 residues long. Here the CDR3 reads CAWSGRTEAFF. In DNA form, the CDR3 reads TGTGCCTGGTCAGGTCGCACTGAAGCTTTCTTT.

The CDR3: CAISAPTENTEAFF. The CDR3 coding sequence is TGTGCCATCAGTGCACCGACAGAGAACACTGAAGCTTTCTTT. V is TRBV10-3 and J is TRBJ1-1, with D maybe TRBD1 (5 bases). V lost 4 bases and J lost 1, with 10 bases in between. The CDR3 is made up of 14 amino acids. Germline CDR1 ENHRY, CDR2 SYGVKD.

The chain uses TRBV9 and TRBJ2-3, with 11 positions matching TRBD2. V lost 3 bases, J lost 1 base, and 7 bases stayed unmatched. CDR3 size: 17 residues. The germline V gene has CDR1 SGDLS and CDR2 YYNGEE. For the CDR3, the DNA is TGTGCCAGCAGCGCCAAGAGGACTAGCGGGCGCACAGATACGCAGTATTTT. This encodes CASSAKRTSGRTDTQYF.